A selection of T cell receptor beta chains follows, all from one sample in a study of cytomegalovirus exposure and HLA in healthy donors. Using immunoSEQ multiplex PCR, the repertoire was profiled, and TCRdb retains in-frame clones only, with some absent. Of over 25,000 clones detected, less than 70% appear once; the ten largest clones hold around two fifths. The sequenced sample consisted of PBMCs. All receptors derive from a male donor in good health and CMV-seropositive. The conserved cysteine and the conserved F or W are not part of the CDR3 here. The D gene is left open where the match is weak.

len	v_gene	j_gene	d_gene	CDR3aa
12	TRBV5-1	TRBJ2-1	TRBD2	ASTVGGSYNEQF
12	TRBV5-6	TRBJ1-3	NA	ASSLGGLLRTIY
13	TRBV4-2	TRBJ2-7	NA	ASSQNRGSSYEQY
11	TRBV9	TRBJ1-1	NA	ASSVAAGTEAF
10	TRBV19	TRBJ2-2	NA	ASSISAGELF
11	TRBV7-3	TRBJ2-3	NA	ASSLSREDTQY
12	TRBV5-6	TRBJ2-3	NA	ASSPTGGTDTQY
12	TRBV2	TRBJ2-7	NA	ASTSRGHSYEQY
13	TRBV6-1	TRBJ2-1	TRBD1	ASSEEGGTYNEQF
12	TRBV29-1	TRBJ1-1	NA	SASVNLANTEAF
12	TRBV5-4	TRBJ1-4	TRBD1	ASSSGQDNEKLF
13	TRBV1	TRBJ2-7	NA	TSSQKDRGLYEQY
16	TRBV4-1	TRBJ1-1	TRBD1	ASSQGRGQRSSNTEAF
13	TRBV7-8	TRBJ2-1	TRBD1	ASSPQGAVYNEQF
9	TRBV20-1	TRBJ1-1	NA	SAYSNTEAF
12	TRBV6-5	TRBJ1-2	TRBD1	ASSIAGQGYGYT
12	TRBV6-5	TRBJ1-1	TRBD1	ASIKQGLSTEAF
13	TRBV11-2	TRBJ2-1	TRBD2	ASSLLAGGLDEQF
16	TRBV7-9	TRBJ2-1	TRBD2	ASSSMGRGAPRDNEQF
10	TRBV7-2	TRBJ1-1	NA	ASSPRLEGAF
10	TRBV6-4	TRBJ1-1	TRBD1	ASSDWTGRAF
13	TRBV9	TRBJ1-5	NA	ASSVPHSTNQPQH
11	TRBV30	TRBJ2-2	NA	AWNQGSVGELF
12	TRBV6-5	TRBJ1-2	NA	ASSYAQGENGYT
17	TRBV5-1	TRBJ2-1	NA	ASSLAPGVSVTTGNEQF
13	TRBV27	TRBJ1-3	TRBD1	ASSPSGTAVNTIY
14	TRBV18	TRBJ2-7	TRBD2	ASSPKEIAGYYEQY
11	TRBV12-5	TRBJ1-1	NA	ASSLQSLVTAF
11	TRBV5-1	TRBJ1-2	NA	ASSLEGAGGYT
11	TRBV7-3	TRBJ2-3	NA	ASSFGGGGTQY
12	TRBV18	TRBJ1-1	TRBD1	ASSGGQGWTEAF
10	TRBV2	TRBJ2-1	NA	ASSADSNEQF
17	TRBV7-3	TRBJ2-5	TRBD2	ASSLRGRAGVGYQETQY
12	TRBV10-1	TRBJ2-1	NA	ARDQGGCGNEQF
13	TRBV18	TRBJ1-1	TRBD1	ASSAGQALNTEAF
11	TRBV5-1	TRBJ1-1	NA	ASSSGTGGSAF
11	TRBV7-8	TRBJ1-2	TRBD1	ATNRQGALGYT